The 9 T cell receptor beta chains below come from one sample, sequenced in a study of blood T cells in healthy people across ages. Together with a sample-barcoded 5' primer, a J-beta primer mix was included in a second PCR lasting roughly 7 to 11 cycles. From the 5' RACE reads, TCRdb called clonotypes with MiXCR, one entry per CDR3 protein. Of around 750,000 distinct CDR3 sequences in the sample, roughly 53% are singletons; the top ten hold approximately 40%. Specimen: blood. These receptor sequences come from a man at least 80 years old in good health.

V usage is TRBV6-1 and J usage is TRBJ1-4; D is unresolved. From germline, CDR1 is MNHNS and CDR2 SASEGT. The CDR3 covers 14 residues. The V end was cut by 11 bases, the J end by 0 bases, with 13 bases between. The CDR3 spells CAGSSGTTNEKLFF. The CDR3, as DNA: TGTGCCGGCTCATCGGGGACAACTAATGAAAAACTGTTTTTT.

This clonotype turned up a few times. The gene calls are TRBV10-3 and TRBJ2-4; the D gene is possibly TRBD1 (5 bases). The CDR3 runs to 13 residues. V lost 6 bases to trimming and J lost 0 bases, with 6 bases between them. Germline V lookup: CDR1 ENHRY, CDR2 SYGVKD. CDR3 region: CAISREAKNIQYF. The CDR3 nucleotides read TGTGCCATCAGCAGGGAAGCCAAAAACATTCAGTACTTC.

The genes are TRBV7-3 and TRBJ2-5; 8 positions agree with TRBD1. This CDR3 is 16 amino acids long. V lost 8 bases and J lost 11; bases outside the gene matches: 22. Germline CDR1 reads SGHTA; CDR2 reads FQGTGA. The CDR3 coding sequence is TGTGCCAGCGGACCTGGACCAAGGACAGGGCCTCGAGAGCAGTACTTC. This sequence encodes CASGPGPRTGPREQYF.

In this sample, this clonotype turned up a few times. This chain uses TRBV5-1 with TRBJ2-7; TRBD1 aligns across 8 bases. Trimming removed 2 bases from V and 5 bases from J; junction bases left unmatched: 9. In germline, CDR1 is SGHRS, CDR2 YFSETQ. The CDR3 spans 15 residues. CDR3 DNA sequence: TGCGCCAGCAGCTTACTGACAGGGGCCGGGAACGAGCAGTACTTC. Residues: CASSLLTGAGNEQYF.

This rearrangement joins TRBV27 to TRBJ2-3, with TRBD1 matching over 7 bases. The junction had 10 bases not matched to a gene; V was cut back by 2 bases and J by 14 bases. The CDR3 runs 13 residues. Germline V gene sequence: CDR1 MNHEY, CDR2 SMNVEV (reference sequence). CDR3 loop: CASSLPGDRYAYF. The CDR3 coding sequence is TGTGCCAGCAGTTTACCAGGGGACAGATACGCGTATTTT.

This clonotype occurred once. At one of its ends the junction is not consistent with the germline gene, which may arise from a read error. The chain recombines TRBV6-1 with TRBJ2-2; a possible D gene is TRBD1 (5 bases). The CDR3 spans 15 residues. CDR1 is MNHNS, CDR2 SASEGT, per germline. The CDR3 bases are TGTGCCTGCAGCCTTCCAATCCGCAGGGCCGGGGAGCTGTTTTTT. The encoded protein is CACSLPIRRAGELFF.

The chain links TRBV10-3 to TRBJ2-1; 9 bases fit TRBD2. The ends lost 6 bases at V and 6 bases at J; junction bases unmatched: 9. Germline V gene sequence: CDR1 ENHRY, CDR2 SYGVKD. The CDR3 spans 15 residues. In nucleotides, the CDR3 is TGTGCCATCAGCACGGGACTAGCAGCTTTCAATGAGCAGTTCTTC. This translates into CAISTGLAAFNEQFF.

This rearrangement joins TRBV12-3 or TRBV12-4 to TRBJ1-5; D ambiguous. There are 14 residues in the CDR3. Trimming shortened V by 6 bases and J by 9 bases, and 18 bases separated the two germline ends. CDR3 sequence: CASRPREAAGPQHF. The CDR3 DNA reads as TGTGCCAGCAGACCCCGAGAGGCCGCGGGGCCCCAGCATTTT.

This clonotype was counted a few times. J is TRBJ2-1 and V is TRBV9; TRBD2 might be the D (6 bases). CDR3 length: 15 amino acids. V dropped 4 bases and J dropped 3 bases, with 14 bases sitting between them. Germline assignment: CDR1 SGDLS and CDR2 YYNGEE. This CDR3 reads CASSPTSRFYNEQFF. CDR3 sequence (DNA): TGTGCCAGCAGCCCTACTAGCCGGTTCTACAATGAGCAGTTCTTC.